A selection of T cell receptor beta chains follows, all from one sample in a study of vaccination effects on CD4 cells after COVID-19. Clones were sequenced by immunoSEQ multiplex PCR, and TCRdb holds only the in-frame ones, with some missing. The profile shows 55,000 to 75,000 clones, approximately 70% of them singletons. Their antigens are not known. This specimen consisted of CD4+ T cells from PBMCs cultured with HCoV-OC43 spike peptides, obtained before COVID-19 vaccination. These receptor sequences come from a human donor who received a COVID-19 vaccine. CDR3s include the opening cysteine and the closing phenylalanine or tryptophan. A D gene is named only where the DNA matches it firmly. The size of a clone is reported for some rows only, either as once, few or many, or as a class for expanded clones.

TRBJ2-3,TRBD2,-,TRBV5-4,TGTGCCAGCAGCTTGGGCGGGGGGGCCTACAACACAGATACGCAGTATTTT,CASSLGGGAYNTDTQYF
TRBJ2-3,-,-,TRBV27,TGTGCCAGCAGTCCTAGGACCGGTTACACAGATACGCAGTATTTT,CASSPRTGYTDTQYF
TRBJ1-2,-,few,TRBV27,TGTGCCAGCAGTTTACGAGGATATGGCTACACCTTC,CASSLRGYGYTF
TRBJ2-5,-,-,TRBV30,TGTGCCTGGACTGGACTTGAGACCCAGTACTTC,CAWTGLETQYF
TRBJ2-1,TRBD1,-,TRBV7-9,TGTGCCAGCAGGGGGACAGGGTTTTCCCCCAATGAGCAGTTCTTC,CASRGTGFSPNEQFF
TRBJ2-2,-,-,TRBV28,TGTGCCAGCTCTCGGGCAGGGGTCAACACCGGGGAGCTGTTTTTT,CASSRAGVNTGELFF
TRBJ2-5,-,-,TRBV5-1,TGCGCCAGCAGCTTGGCCACGTACGATAAAGAGACCCAGTACTTC,CASSLATYDKETQYF
TRBJ1-3,-,few,TRBV19,TGTGCCAGTAGTCCCGGGGAAATGTTTTCCATATATTTT,CASSPGEMFSIYF
TRBJ2-1,TRBD1,-,TRBV3-1/TRBV3-2,TGTGCCAGCAGCCACACAGGGGGCTTTACCTACAATGAGCAGTTCTTC,CASSHTGGFTYNEQFF
TRBJ2-5,TRBD1,-,TRBV19,TGTGCCAGTAGTATAGATGGGACAGAAGAGACCCAGTACTTC,CASSIDGTEETQYF
TRBJ1-2,-,few,TRBV3-1/TRBV3-2,TGTGCCAGCAGCCAAAGGGATGGCTATGGCTACACCTTC,CASSQRDGYGYTF
TRBJ2-5,TRBD1,-,TRBV2,TGTGCCAGCAGGAGGGGGAACAGGGGGCTAGAGACCCAGTACTTC,CASRRGNRGLETQYF
TRBJ2-5,-,-,TRBV3-1/TRBV3-2,TGTGCCAGCAGCCAAGACGGGAAGACCCAGTACTTC,CASSQDGKTQYF
TRBJ2-5,-,once,TRBV5-6,TGTGCCAGCAGCCGGAGGGTAGGAGAGACCCAGTACTTC,CASSRRVGETQYF
TRBJ2-2,TRBD1,few,TRBV2,TGTGCCAGCAGACAGGGGGCCGGGGAGCTGTTTTTT,CASRQGAGELFF
TRBJ2-1,-,once,TRBV6-5,TGTGCCAGCAGCCCATCCTACAATGAGCAGTTCTTC,CASSPSYNEQFF
TRBJ2-1,-,-,TRBV5-1,TGCGCCAGCAGCTTGTTCCCGGGAAGCAATGAGCAGTTCTTC,CASSLFPGSNEQFF
TRBJ2-3,-,-,TRBV9,TGTGCCAGCAGCGCCCACACAGATACGCAGTATTTT,CASSAHTDTQYF
TRBJ1-1,-,-,TRBV6-1,TGTGCCAGCAGTGACAGTAACACTGAAGCTTTCTTT,CASSDSNTEAFF
TRBJ2-5,-,-,TRBV18,TGTGCCAGCTCACCGTTTTGGCAGCAAGAGACCCAGTACTTC,CASSPFWQQETQYF
TRBJ1-2,-,-,TRBV6-5,TGTGCCAGCAGTTACGACTTGGATGGCTACACCTTC,CASSYDLDGYTF
TRBJ1-2,TRBD1,once,TRBV19,TGTGCCAGTAGTACCCCGACAGGGACCTATGGCTACACCTTC,CASSTPTGTYGYTF
TRBJ1-5,TRBD1,few,TRBV15,TGTGCCACCAGCAGAGCAAGACAGGGGGCTTACAATCAGCCCCAGCATTTT,CATSRARQGAYNQPQHF
TRBJ2-1,-,-,TRBV24-1,TGTGCCACCAGTCCAGGGTATGAGCAGTTCTTC,CATSPGYEQFF
TRBJ1-3,-,-,TRBV18,TGTGCCAGCTCACCAGGGGGTTACTCTGGAAACACCATATATTTT,CASSPGGYSGNTIYF
TRBJ1-1,TRBD1,-,TRBV5-1,TGCGCCAGCACTAGGACAGGGGCTGACACTGAAGCTTTCTTT,CASTRTGADTEAFF
TRBJ1-2,-,-,TRBV18,TGTGCCAGCTCACCAGCCGGGTCTGAGGCTGGCTACACCTTC,CASSPAGSEAGYTF
TRBJ2-1,TRBD1,-,TRBV6-5,TGTGCCAGCAGTTTCCGGGACAGGTACAATGAGCAGTTCTTC,CASSFRDRYNEQFF
TRBJ1-5,-,-,TRBV3-1/TRBV3-2,TGTGCCAGCAGCCAAGATCCGGGTCAGCCCCAGCATTTT,CASSQDPGQPQHF
TRBJ1-2,-,-,TRBV19,TGTGCCAGTACCTACCCCGGGGGGTATGGCTACACCTTC,CASTYPGGYGYTF
TRBJ1-6,-,-,TRBV2,TGTGCCAGCACCCCAGGGGTCGGGTCACCCCTCCACTTT,CASTPGVGSPLHF
TRBJ2-1,TRBD2,few,TRBV5-1,TGCGCCAGCAGCCGAGGGGACGGGGGGGCCTTCGATGAGCAGTTCTTC,CASSRGDGGAFDEQFF
TRBJ1-5,-,-,TRBV18,TGTGCCAGCTCACTGAAAGGGACGGCTAGCAATCAGCCCCAGCATTTT,CASSLKGTASNQPQHF
TRBJ2-1,-,-,TRBV18,TGTGCCAGCTCACCAAGTGCAGGGAGCTCCTACAATGAGCAGTTCTTC,CASSPSAGSSYNEQFF
TRBJ2-2,TRBD1,once,TRBV5-1,TGCGCCAGCAGCTTGACTGCAGGGGGCGCGGCCGGGGAGCTGTTTTTT,CASSLTAGGAAGELFF
TRBJ1-1,-,-,TRBV28,TGTGCCAGCAGTTTCCGCAAGAACACTGAAGCTTTCTTT,CASSFRKNTEAFF
TRBJ2-1,TRBD1,-,TRBV4-2,TGTGCCAGCAGCCAAGGCCCCGGGACAGGGTACCAAAATGAGCAGTTCTTC,CASSQGPGTGYQNEQFF
TRBJ1-2,TRBD1,once,TRBV19,TGTGCCAGTAGTGACAGGGGCTATGGCTACACCTTC,CASSDRGYGYTF
TRBJ2-1,-,once,TRBV12-3/TRBV12-4,TGTGCCAGCAGCCGCGACTCGGTGAAGCAGTTCTTC,CASSRDSVKQFF
TRBJ1-6,-,-,TRBV18,TGTGCCAGCTCACCAGTGGGGGGGAGGTCACCCCTCCACTTT,CASSPVGGRSPLHF
TRBJ2-5,TRBD2,-,TRBV27,TGTGCCAGCAGTTTACGTAGCTCCACGTTAGCGGGGGGCCGGGAGACCCAGTACTTC,CASSLRSSTLAGGRETQYF
TRBJ2-2,-,-,TRBV5-1,TGCGCCAGCAGCTTGGTAGCCCTAATCGGGACCGGGGAGCTGTTTTTT,CASSLVALIGTGELFF
TRBJ1-2,TRBD1,-,TRBV2,TGTGCCAGCGGGGGACAGGCTAACTATGGCTACACCTTC,CASGGQANYGYTF
TRBJ1-4,-,-,TRBV4-1,TGCGCCAGCAGCCACATAGAAAAACTGTTTTTT,CASSHIEKLFF
TRBJ2-6,-,-,TRBV6-1,TGTGCCAGCAGTGAAGTCTTGCTTACCTCCGGGGCCAACGTCCTGACTTTC,CASSEVLLTSGANVLTF
TRBJ2-2,TRBD2,-,TRBV4-2,TGTGCCAGCAGCCAGGGACTAGCGGGGGCCCTAAACACCGGGGAGCTGTTTTTT,CASSQGLAGALNTGELFF
TRBJ2-1,TRBD2,-,TRBV5-1,TGCGCCAGCAGCCAAGCGGGGGGATTCTCCTACAATGAGCAGTTCTTC,CASSQAGGFSYNEQFF
TRBJ1-2,TRBD1,-,TRBV9,TGTGCCAGCACCGACCCAATGAGACAGGGGAATGGCTACACCTTC,CASTDPMRQGNGYTF